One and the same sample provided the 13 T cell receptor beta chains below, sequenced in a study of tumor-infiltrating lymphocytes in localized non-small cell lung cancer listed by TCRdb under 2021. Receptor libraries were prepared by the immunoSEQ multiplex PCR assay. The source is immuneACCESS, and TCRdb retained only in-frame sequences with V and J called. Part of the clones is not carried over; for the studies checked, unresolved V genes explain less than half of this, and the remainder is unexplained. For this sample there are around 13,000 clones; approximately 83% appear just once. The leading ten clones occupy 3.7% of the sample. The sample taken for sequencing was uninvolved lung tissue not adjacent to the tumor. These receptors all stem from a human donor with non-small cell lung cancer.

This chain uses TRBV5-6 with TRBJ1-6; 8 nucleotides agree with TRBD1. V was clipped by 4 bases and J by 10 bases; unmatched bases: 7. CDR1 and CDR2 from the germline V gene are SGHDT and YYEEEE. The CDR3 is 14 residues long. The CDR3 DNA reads TGTGCCAGCAGCCCCCAGGGGGCCATCTCACCCCTCCACTTT. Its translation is CASSPQGAISPLHF.

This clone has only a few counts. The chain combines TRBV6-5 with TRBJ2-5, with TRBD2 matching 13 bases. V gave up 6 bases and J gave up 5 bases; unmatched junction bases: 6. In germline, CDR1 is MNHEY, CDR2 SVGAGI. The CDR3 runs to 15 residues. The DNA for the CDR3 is TGTGCCAGCAGCCCTAGGACTAGCGGGGGTGAGACCCAGTACTTC. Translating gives CASSPRTSGGETQYF.

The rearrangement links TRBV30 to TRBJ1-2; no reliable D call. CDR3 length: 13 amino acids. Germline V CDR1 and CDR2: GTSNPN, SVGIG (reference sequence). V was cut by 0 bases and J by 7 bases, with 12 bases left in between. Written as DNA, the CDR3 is TGTGCCTGGAGTGTAGGGCAGGTCGGTGGCTACACCTTC. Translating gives CAWSVGQVGGYTF.

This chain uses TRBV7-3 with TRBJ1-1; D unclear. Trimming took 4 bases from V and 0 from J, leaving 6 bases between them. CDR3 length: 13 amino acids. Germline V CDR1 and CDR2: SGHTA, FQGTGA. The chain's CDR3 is CASSWNLNTEAFF. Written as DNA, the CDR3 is TGTGCCAGCAGCTGGAACCTGAACACTGAAGCTTTCTTT. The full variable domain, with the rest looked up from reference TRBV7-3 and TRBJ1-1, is GAGVSQTPSNKVTEKGKYVELRCDPISGHTALYWYRQSLGQGPEFLIYFQGTGAADDSGLPNDRFFAVRPEGSVSTLKIQRTERGDSAVYLCASSWNLNTEAFFGQGTRLTVV.

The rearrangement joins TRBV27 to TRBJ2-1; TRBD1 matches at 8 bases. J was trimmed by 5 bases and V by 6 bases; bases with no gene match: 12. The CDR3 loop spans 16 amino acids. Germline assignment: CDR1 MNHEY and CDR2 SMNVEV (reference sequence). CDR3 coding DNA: TGTGCCAGCAGACCCCCCCGGGACAGGCTCGACAATGAGCAGTTCTTC. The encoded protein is CASRPPRDRLDNEQFF.

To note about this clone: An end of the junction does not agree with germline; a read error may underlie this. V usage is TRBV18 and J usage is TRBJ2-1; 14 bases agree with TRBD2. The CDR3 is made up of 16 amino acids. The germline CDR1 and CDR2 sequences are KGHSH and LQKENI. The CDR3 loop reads CVSSRGTSGRDIEQFF. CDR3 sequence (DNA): TGTGTCAGCTCCCGAGGGACTAGCGGGAGAGATATTGAGCAGTTCTTC. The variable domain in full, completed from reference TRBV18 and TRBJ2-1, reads NAGVMQNPRHLVRRRGQEARLRCSPMKGHSHVYWYRQLPEEGLKFMVYLQKENIIDESGMPKERFSAEFPKEGPSILRIQQVVRGDSAAYFCVSSRGTSGRDIEQFFGPGTRLTVL.

The CDR3 is CASSSGFSGRNTEAFF. DNA of the CDR3: TGCGCCAGCAGCTCGGGATTTTCGGGCCGCAACACTGAAGCTTTCTTT. The rearrangement links TRBV5-1 to TRBJ1-1; D is unresolved. Per germline, CDR1 SGHRS and CDR2 YFSETQ. This CDR3 region has 16 residues. The V end lost 3 bases, the J end lost 2 bases, and 17 bases lay between the germline ends.

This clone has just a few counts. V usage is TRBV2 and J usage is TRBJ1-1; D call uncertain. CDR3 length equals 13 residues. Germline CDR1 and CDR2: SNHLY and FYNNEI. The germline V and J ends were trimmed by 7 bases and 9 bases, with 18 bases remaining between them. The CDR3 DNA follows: TGTGCCAGCAATGAGGCTCCCGGCACGCAAGCTTTCTTT. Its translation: CASNEAPGTQAFF. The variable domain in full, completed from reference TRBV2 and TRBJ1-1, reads EPEVTQTPSHQVTQMGQEVILRCVPISNHLYFYWYRQILGQKVEFLVSFYNNEISEKSEIFDDQFSVERPDGSNFTLKIRSTKLEDSAMYFCASNEAPGTQAFFGQGTRLTVV.

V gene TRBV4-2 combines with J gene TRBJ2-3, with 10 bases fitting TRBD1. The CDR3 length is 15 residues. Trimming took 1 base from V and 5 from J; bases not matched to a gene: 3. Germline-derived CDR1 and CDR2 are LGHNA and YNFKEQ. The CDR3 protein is CASSQGTGGGDTQYF. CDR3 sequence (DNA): TGTGCCAGCAGCCAAGGGACAGGGGGAGGAGATACGCAGTATTTT.

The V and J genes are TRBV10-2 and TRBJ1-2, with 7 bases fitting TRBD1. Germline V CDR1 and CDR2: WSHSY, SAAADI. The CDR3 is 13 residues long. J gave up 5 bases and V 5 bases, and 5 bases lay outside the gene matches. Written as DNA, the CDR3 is TGCGCCAGCAGTCAGGGGGTAGGGTATGGCTACACCTTC. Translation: CASSQGVGYGYTF.

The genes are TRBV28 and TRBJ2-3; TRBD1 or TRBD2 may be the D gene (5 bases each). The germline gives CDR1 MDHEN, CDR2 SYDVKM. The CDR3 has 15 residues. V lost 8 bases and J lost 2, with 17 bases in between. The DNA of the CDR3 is TGTGCCAGCGAGTACCGGGACGGGGTCACAGATACGCAGTATTTT. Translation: CASEYRDGVTDTQYF.

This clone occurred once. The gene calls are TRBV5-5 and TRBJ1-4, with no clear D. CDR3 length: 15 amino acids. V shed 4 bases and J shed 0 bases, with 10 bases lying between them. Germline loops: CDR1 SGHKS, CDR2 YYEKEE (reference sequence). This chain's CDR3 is CASSQYGPTNEKLFF. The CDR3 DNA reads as TGTGCCAGCAGCCAGTACGGCCCAACTAATGAAAAACTGTTTTTT. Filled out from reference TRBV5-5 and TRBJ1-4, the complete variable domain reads DAGVTQSPTHLIKTRGQQVTLRCSPISGHKSVSWYQQVLGQGPQFIFQYYEKEERGRGNFPDRFSARQFPNYSSELNVNALLLGDSALYLCASSQYGPTNEKLFFGSGTQLSVL.

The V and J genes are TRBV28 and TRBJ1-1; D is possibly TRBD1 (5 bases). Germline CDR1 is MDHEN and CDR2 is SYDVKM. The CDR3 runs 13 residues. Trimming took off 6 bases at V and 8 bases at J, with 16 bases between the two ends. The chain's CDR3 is CASSRSGGNEAFF. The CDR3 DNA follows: TGTGCCAGCAGCCGTTCGGGGGGAAACGAAGCTTTCTTT.